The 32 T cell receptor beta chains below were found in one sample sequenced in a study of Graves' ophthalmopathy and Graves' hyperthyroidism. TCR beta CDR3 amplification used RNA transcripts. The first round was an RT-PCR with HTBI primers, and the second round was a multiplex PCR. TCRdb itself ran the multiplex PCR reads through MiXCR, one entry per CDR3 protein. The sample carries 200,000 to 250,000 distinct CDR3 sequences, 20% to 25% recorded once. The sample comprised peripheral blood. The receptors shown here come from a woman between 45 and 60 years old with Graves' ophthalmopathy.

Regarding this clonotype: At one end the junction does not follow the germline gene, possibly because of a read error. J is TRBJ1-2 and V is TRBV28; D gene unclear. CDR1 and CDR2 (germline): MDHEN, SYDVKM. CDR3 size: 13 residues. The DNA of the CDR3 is TGTGCCAGCAGTTTCCCACCTAACTATGGCCACACCTTC. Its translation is CASSFPPNYGHTF.

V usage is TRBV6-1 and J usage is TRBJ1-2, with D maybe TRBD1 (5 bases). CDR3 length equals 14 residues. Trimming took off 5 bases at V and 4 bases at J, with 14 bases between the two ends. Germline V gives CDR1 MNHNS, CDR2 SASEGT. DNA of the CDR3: TGTGCCAGCAGTCTCACCGGGACGTTCTATGGCTACACCTTC. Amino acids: CASSLTGTFYGYTF.

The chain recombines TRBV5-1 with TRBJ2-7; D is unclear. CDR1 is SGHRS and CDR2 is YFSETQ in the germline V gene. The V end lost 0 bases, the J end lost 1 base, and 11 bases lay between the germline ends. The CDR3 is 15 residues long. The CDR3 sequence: CASSLEGTRSYEQYF. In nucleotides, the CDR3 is TGCGCCAGCAGCTTGGAGGGCACAAGATCCTACGAGCAGTACTTC.

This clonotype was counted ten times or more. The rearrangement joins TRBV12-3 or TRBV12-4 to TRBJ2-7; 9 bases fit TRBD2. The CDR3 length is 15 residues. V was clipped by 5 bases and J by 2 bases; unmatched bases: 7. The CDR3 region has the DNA TGTGCCAGCAGTGATGTTAGCGGGAGTCCCTACGAGCAGTACTTC. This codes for CASSDVSGSPYEQYF.

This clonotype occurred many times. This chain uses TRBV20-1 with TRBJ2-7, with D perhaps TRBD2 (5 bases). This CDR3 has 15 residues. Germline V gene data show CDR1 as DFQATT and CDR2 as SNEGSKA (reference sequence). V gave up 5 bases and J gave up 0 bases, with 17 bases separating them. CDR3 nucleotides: TGCAGTGCTCCTTCCCCCTCGGGAAGCTCCTACGAGCAGTACTTC. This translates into CSAPSPSGSSYEQYF.

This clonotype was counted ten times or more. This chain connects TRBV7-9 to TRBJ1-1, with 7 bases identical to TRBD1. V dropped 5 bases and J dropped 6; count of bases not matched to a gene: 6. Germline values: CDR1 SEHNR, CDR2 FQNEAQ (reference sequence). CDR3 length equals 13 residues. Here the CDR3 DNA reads TGTGCCAGCAGCCCTACAGGGGTCGCTGAAGCTTTCTTT. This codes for CASSPTGVAEAFF.

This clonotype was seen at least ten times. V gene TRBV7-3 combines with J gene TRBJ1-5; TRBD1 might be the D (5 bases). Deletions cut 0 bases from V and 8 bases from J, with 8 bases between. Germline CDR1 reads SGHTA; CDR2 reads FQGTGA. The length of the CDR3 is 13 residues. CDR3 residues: CASSLTRDKPQHF. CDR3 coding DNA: TGTGCCAGCAGCTTAACCAGGGATAAGCCCCAGCATTTT.

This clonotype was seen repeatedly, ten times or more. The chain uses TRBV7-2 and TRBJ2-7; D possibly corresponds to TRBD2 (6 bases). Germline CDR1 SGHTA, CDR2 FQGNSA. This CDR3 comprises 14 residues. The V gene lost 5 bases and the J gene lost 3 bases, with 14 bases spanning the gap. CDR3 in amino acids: CASSPEGGNYEQYF. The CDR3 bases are TGTGCCAGCAGCCCCGAAGGAGGGAACTACGAGCAGTACTTC.

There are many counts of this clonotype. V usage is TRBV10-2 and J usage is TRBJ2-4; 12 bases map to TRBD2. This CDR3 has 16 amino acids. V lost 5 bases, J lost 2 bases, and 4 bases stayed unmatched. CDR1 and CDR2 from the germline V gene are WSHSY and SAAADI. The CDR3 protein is CASSPTSGRTKNIQYF. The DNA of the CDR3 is TGCGCCAGCAGTCCGACTAGCGGGAGAACCAAAAACATTCAGTACTTC.

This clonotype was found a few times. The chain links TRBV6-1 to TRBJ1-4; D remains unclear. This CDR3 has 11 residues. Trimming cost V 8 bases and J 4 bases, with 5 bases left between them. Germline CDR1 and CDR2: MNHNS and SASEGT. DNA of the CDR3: TGTGCCAGCGGGAATAATGAAAAACTGTTTTTT. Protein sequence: CASGNNEKLFF.

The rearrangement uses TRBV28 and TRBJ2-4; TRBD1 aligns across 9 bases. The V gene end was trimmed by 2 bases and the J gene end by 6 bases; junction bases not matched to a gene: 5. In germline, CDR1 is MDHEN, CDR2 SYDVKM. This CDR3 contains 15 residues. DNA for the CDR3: TGTGCCAGCAGTTTAGAACAGGGGGCGGGAAACATTCAGTACTTC. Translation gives CASSLEQGAGNIQYF. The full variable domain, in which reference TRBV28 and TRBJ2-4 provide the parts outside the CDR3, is DVKVTQSSRYLVKRTGEKVFLECVQDMDHENMFWYRQDPGLGLRLIYFSYDVKMKEKGDIPEGYSVSREKKERFSLILESASTNQTSMYLCASSLEQGAGNIQYFGAGTRLSVL.

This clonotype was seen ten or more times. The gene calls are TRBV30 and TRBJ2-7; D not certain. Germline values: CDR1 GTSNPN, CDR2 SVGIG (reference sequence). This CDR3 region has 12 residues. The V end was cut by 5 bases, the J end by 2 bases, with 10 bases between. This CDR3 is CAWGISTYEQYF. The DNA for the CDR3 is TGTGCCTGGGGAATTTCGACCTACGAGCAGTACTTC.

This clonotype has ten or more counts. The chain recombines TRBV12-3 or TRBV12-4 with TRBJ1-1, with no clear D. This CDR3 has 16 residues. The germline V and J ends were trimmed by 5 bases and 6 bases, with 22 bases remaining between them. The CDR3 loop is CASSTLGSGVDPEAFF. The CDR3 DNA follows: TGTGCCAGCAGTACCCTAGGGAGTGGAGTGGACCCTGAAGCTTTCTTT.

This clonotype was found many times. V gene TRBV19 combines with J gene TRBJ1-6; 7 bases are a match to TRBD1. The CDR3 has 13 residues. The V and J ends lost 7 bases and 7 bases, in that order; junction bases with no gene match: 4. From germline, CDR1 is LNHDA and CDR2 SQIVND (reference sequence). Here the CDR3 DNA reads TGTGCCAGTACCACAGGGGCAAATTCACCCCTCCACTTT. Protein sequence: CASTTGANSPLHF.

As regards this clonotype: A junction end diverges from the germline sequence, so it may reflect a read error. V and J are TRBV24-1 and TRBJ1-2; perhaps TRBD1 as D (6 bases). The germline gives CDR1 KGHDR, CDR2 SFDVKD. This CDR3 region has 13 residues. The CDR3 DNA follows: TGTGCCACCACCGAGGGGGGGCGGGAAGGCTACATCTTC. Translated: CATTEGGREGYIF.

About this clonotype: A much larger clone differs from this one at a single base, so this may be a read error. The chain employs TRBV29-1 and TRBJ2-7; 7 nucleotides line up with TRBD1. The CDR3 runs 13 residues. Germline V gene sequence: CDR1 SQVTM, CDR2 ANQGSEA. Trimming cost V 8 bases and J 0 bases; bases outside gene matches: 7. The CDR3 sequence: CSIKDRFSYEQYF. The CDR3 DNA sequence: TGCAGCATCAAGGACAGGTTCTCCTACGAGCAGTACTTC.

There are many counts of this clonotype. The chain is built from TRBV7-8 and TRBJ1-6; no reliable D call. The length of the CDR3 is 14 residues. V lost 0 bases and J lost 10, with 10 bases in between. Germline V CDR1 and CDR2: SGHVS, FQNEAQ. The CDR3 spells CASSLALGGSPLHF. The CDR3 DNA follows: TGTGCCAGCAGCTTAGCGCTTGGTGGATCACCCCTCCACTTT.

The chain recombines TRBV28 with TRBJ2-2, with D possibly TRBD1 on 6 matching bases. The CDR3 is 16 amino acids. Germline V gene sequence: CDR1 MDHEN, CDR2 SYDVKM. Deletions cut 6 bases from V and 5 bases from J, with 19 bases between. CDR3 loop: CASSRQAVALTGELFF. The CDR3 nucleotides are TGTGCCAGCAGCCGACAGGCCGTAGCCCTTACCGGGGAGCTGTTTTTT.

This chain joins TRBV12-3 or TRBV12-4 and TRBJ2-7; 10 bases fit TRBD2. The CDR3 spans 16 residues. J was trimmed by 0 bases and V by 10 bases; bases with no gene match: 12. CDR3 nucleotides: TGTGCCACCGTCCCCAAGCCTAGCGGGAGCTCCTACGAGCAGTACTTC. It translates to CATVPKPSGSSYEQYF.

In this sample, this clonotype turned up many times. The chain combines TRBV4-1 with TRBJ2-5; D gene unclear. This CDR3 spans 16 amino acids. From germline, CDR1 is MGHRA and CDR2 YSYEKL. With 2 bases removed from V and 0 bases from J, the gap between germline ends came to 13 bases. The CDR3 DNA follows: TGCGCCAGCAGCCAACCTTCTATGGGGTACCAAGAGACCCAGTACTTC. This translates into CASSQPSMGYQETQYF.

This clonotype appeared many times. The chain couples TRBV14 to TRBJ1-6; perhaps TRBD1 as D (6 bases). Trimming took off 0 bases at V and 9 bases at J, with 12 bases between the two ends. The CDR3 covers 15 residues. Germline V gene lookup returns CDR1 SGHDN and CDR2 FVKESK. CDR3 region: CASSQDWTEASPLHF. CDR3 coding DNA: TGTGCCAGCAGCCAAGACTGGACAGAAGCTTCACCCCTCCACTTT.

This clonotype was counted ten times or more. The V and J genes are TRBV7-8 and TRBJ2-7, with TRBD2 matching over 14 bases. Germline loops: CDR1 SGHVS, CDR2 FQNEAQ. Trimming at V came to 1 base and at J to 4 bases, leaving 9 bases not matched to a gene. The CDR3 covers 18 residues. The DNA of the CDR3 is TGTGCCAGCAGCTTAGGCCGCAGACGACTAGCGGGAGGGTACGAGCAGTACTTC. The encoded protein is CASSLGRRRLAGGYEQYF.

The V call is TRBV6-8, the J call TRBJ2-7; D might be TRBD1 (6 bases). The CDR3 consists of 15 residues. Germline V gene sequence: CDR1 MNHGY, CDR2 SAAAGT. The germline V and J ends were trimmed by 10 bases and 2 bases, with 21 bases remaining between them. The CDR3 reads CATSLQTGLAYEQYF. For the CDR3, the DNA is TGTGCCACCAGCCTTCAGACAGGACTCGCCTACGAGCAGTACTTC.

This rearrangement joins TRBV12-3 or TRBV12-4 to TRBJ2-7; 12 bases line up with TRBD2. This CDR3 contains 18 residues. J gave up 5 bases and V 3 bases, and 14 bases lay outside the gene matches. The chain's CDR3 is CASSLSPHRLAGEHEQYF. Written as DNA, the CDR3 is TGTGCCAGCAGTTTGAGTCCTCACCGACTAGCGGGAGAACACGAGCAGTACTTC.

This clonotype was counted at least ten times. This CDR3 reads CASSIDPVNTGELFF. CDR3 nucleotide sequence: TGTGCCAGTAGTATAGATCCTGTGAACACCGGGGAGCTGTTTTTT. The chain carries TRBV19 and TRBJ2-2; D is ambiguous. Looked up from germline, CDR1 is LNHDA and CDR2 is SQIVND (reference sequence). The CDR3 contains 15 residues. V lost 0 bases to trimming and J lost 1 base, with 6 bases between them.

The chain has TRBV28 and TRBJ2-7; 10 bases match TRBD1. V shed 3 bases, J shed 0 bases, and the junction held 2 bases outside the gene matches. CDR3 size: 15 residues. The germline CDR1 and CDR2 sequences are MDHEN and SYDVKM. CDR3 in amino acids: CASSFGTGVSYEQYF. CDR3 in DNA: TGTGCCAGCAGTTTCGGGACAGGGGTCTCCTACGAGCAGTACTTC.

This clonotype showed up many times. CDR3 DNA: TGTGCCAGCAGCCTCAGACTAGCGGGGGCCTCCGAGCAGTACTTC. Its translation is CASSLRLAGASEQYF. The J gene is TRBJ2-7, the V gene TRBV7-2; 12 nucleotides align to TRBD2. Germline CDR1 SGHTA, CDR2 FQGNSA. The length of the CDR3 is 15 residues. V was pared by 5 bases and J by 6 bases, with 8 bases of the junction left unmatched.

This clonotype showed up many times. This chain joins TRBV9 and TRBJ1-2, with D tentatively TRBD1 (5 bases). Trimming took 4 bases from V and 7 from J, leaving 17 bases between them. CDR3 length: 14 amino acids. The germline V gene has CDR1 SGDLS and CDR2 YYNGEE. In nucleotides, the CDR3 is TGTGCCAGCAGCCCCTCCGCGGGGCAAAGTGGCTACACCTTC. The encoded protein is CASSPSAGQSGYTF. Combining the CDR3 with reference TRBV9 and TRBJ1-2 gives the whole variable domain DSGVTQTPKHLITATGQRVTLRCSPRSGDLSVYWYQQSLDQGLQFLIQYYNGEERAKGNILERFSAQQFPDLHSELNLSSLELGDSALYFCASSPSAGQSGYTFGSGTRLTVV.

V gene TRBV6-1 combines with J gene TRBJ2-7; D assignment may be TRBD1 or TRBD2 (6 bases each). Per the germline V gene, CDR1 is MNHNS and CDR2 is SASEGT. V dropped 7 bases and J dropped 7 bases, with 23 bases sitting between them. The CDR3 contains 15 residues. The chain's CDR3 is CASTKTRGLGDEQYF. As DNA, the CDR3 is TGTGCCAGCACTAAAACCCGGGGGCTGGGAGATGAGCAGTACTTC.

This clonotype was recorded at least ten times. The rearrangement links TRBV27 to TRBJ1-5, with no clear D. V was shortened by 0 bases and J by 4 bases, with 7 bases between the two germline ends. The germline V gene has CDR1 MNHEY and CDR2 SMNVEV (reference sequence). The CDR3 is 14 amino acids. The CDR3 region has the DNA TGTGCCAGCAGTTTATCTCGGGGAAATCAGCCCCAGCATTTT. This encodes CASSLSRGNQPQHF.

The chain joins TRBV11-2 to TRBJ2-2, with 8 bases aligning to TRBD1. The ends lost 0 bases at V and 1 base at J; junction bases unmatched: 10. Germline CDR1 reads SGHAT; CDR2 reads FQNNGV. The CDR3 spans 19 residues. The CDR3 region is CASSLDRSQGQVNTGELFF. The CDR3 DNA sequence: TGTGCCAGCAGCTTAGATCGATCTCAGGGACAGGTGAACACCGGGGAGCTGTTTTTT.

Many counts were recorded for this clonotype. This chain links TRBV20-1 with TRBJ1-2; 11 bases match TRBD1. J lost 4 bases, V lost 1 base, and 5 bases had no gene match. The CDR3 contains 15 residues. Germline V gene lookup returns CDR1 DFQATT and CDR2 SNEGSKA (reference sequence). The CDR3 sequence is CSARGTGGTIYGYTF. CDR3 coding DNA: TGCAGTGCTAGAGGGACAGGGGGCACGATCTATGGCTACACCTTC.